This TCR beta chain was retrieved from a study of control samples from healthy donors and cancer patients (dated by TCRdb to about 2020). The library was produced with the immunoSEQ multiplex PCR assay. The table comes from immuneACCESS by way of TCRdb, which keeps in-frame sequences with V and J called. Part of the clones is missing from these tables; in studies checked, under half for an unresolved V gene and the rest for unknown reasons. Recorded for this sample are roughly 130,000 clones; 75% to 95% of them occurred a single time. The top ten hold more than 2% of the sample. In the case of this clone: It lacks a known antigen. No base qualities exist here, and no much larger clone lies one base off it.

The sequenced material came from blood. This receptor was obtained from a man aged 18 to 30 in good health.

The nucleotide sequence reads TGTGCCAGCTCCAAGAGGGGTAGGGCAGGGGAAAATTCTGACGAGCAGTACGTC. It translates to CASSKRGRAGENSDEQYV. Rearrangement joined TRBV21-1 to TRBJ2-7; TRBD1 is the table's D call, not checked against the DNA. TRBV21-1 counts as a pseudogene. The CDR3, cysteine through valine, is 18 amino acids long. Only the CDR3 DNA is retained, 54 bases long and in frame from the first base.